A selection of T cell receptor beta chains follows, all from one sample in a study of long-term antiretroviral therapy in people with HIV. Sequencing was performed with immunoSEQ multiplex PCR; in TCRdb, only in-frame clones are kept and a portion is missing. The repertoire has about 17,000 clones, 70% to 90% of them found once; the top ten carry under 9.5%. Sequenced material: unsorted PBMCs, taken 0.3 years before starting antiretroviral therapy. The receptors originated from a man aged 50-60 years with HIV. The CDR3 runs from the conserved cysteine through the conserved F or W. A D gene is named only where the DNA matches it firmly. Part of the rows lack a size; the others show once, few, many or a class for expanded clones.

size	V	J	D	DNA	CDR3
.	TRBV28	TRBJ2-7	.	TGTGCCAGCAGTTTATTAGGGGAAAACTACGAGCAGTACTTC	CASSLLGENYEQYF
.	TRBV19	TRBJ2-5	TRBD1	TGTGCCAGTAGTATAGTCTCGGGCCAGGGGGTTCAAGAGACCCAGTACTTC	CASSIVSGQGVQETQYF
.	TRBV11-2	TRBJ2-7	.	TGTGCCAGCAGCTTGACAGCCGAGCAGTACTTC	CASSLTAEQYF
.	TRBV4-3	TRBJ2-2	.	TGCGCCAGCAGCCAAGTCAACTACGCCGGGGAGCTGTTTTTT	CASSQVNYAGELFF
.	TRBV27	TRBJ1-5	TRBD1	TGTGCCAGCAGTGACAGGGCCAATCAGCCCCAGCATTTT	CASSDRANQPQHF
.	TRBV4-1	TRBJ2-2	TRBD2	TGCGCCAGCAGCCCTTATGGCGGGGGAAACACCGGGGAGCTGTTTTTT	CASSPYGGGNTGELFF
.	TRBV9	TRBJ2-2	TRBD2	TGTGCCAGCCGGGAGGTCGCGAACACCGGGGAGCTGTTTTTT	CASREVANTGELFF
.	TRBV30	TRBJ1-4	.	TGTGCCTGGGGTTTACGCGAAAAACTGTTTTTT	CAWGLREKLFF
.	TRBV18	TRBJ2-4	.	TGTGCCAGCTCACCGGGCCAGATCCAAAACATTCAGTACTTC	CASSPGQIQNIQYF
.	TRBV27	TRBJ2-2	.	TGTGCCAGCAGTTTATATGGAACCGGGGAGCTGTTTTTT	CASSLYGTGELFF
.	TRBV18	TRBJ1-4	TRBD1	TGTGCCAGCTCATTCCGGGACAGGGGAGCAGAACTGTTTTTT	CASSFRDRGAELFF
.	TRBV7-2	TRBJ2-7	.	TGTGCCAGCAGCTACAGGGCAGGGAATGACGAGCAGTACTTC	CASSYRAGNDEQYF
few	TRBV5-4	TRBJ2-7	TRBD2	TGTGCCAGCAGCTCTGGTTTAGCGGGATTAGAAGAGCAGTACTTC	CASSSGLAGLEEQYF
.	TRBV5-4	TRBJ2-7	TRBD1	TGTGCCAGCAGCAGGACAGGGGGTTTGCGAGAGCAGTACTTC	CASSRTGGLREQYF
once	TRBV4-3	TRBJ2-1	TRBD1	TGCGCCAGCAGCCAGTCACCGGGACAGGGGGATAATGAGCAGTTCTTC	CASSQSPGQGDNEQFF
.	TRBV7-9	TRBJ2-6	.	TGTGCCAGCAGCTTGCTAGCTGGGGCCAACGTCCTGACTTTC	CASSLLAGANVLTF
once	TRBV29-1	TRBJ2-1	.	TGCAGTCTGGAGGGGTATAGCTCCTACAATGAGCAGTTCTTC	CSLEGYSSYNEQFF
.	TRBV4-3	TRBJ2-1	.	TGCGCCAGCAGCCAAGACACACTAGGCTCCTACAATGAGCAGTTCTTC	CASSQDTLGSYNEQFF
.	TRBV30	TRBJ1-1	.	TGTGCCTGGAGTGTAACCCGGGCGGTGAACACTGAAGCTTTCTTT	CAWSVTRAVNTEAFF